The 7 T cell receptor beta chains listed next were all sequenced from one sample in a study of tumor and adjacent non-tumor tissue in lung cancer. This sample's RNA came from whole unsorted tissue. Three rounds of nested PCR, following a modified ARM-PCR protocol, produced the TCRbeta library. TCRdb itself ran the multiplex PCR reads through MiXCR, one entry per CDR3 protein. The data contain 75,000 to 80,000 distinct CDR3 sequences, roughly 76% of them singletons. Material: lung tumor tissue. The receptors here all came from a woman between 50 and 59 years old with non-small cell lung cancer.

The rearrangement joins TRBV11-2 to TRBJ2-1, with D possibly matching TRBD1 (6 bases). Germline CDR1 is SGHAT and CDR2 is FQNNGV. Trimming stripped 4 bases from V and 16 bases from J, with 14 bases between. The CDR3 spans 11 residues. The CDR3 sequence is CASSSGTIGFF. DNA for the CDR3: TGTGCCAGCAGCTCCGGGACAATAGGATTCTTC.

As regards this clonotype: Sequence at one end of the junction differs from germline and may be a read error. The V call is TRBV5-6, the J call TRBJ2-2; either TRBD1 or TRBD2 may supply D (5 bases each). This CDR3 contains 14 residues. Germline V gene data show CDR1 as SGHDT and CDR2 as YYEEEE. The DNA of the CDR3 is TGTGCCAGCAGTTCGGGGCGGAACACCCGGGAGCTGTTTTTT. It is translated as CASSSGRNTRELFF.

Concerning this clonotype: One end of the junction fails to match germline, which may point to a read error. The chain uses TRBV7-7 and TRBJ2-5, with a possible D match to TRBD2 (7 bases). The germline gives CDR1 SSHAT, CDR2 FNYEAQ (reference sequence). The CDR3 sequence is 14 residues long. Written as DNA, the CDR3 is TGTGCTAGCAGCCCCCCGGGGGGCGGCGAGACCCAGTACTTC. This sequence encodes CASSPPGGGETQYF.

Comments on this clonotype: One end of the junction fails to match germline, which may point to a read error. The gene calls are TRBV6-1 and TRBJ1-5; 8 nucleotides match TRBD1. In germline, CDR1 is MNHNS, CDR2 SASEGT. The CDR3 runs 13 residues. The CDR3 spells CASTWTGNQPEYF. The CDR3 bases are TGTGCCAGCACCTGGACAGGGAATCAGCCCGAGTATTTT.

This clonotype was detected only once. The chain employs TRBV28 and TRBJ2-7; 10 bases line up with TRBD2. Per the germline V gene, CDR1 is MDHEN and CDR2 is SYDVKM. The CDR3 has 17 residues. Losses at the gene ends were 2 bases for V and 4 bases for J; bases not matched to a gene: 11. Here the CDR3 reads CASSLLGLAEQPYEQYF. In nucleotides, the CDR3 is TGTGCCAGCAGTTTACTAGGACTAGCGGAACAACCATACGAGCAGTACTTC.

Comment on this clonotype: At one boundary the junction diverges from the germline segment, which might be a read error. The chain recombines TRBV28 with TRBJ2-1; 8 nucleotides agree with TRBD2. The V gene's germline CDR1 is MDHEN and CDR2 SYDVKM. The CDR3 totals 13 residues. The CDR3 spells CASSLAGLKEQFF. In DNA form, the CDR3 reads TGCGCCAGCAGTTTAGCGGGATTAAAAGAGCAGTTCTTC. The complete variable domain, with remaining parts taken from reference TRBV28 and TRBJ2-1, reads DVKVTQSSRYLVKRTGEKVFLECVQDMDHENMFWYRQDPGLGLRLIYFSYDVKMKEKGDIPEGYSVSREKKERFSLILESASTNQTSMYLCASSLAGLKEQFFGPGTRLTVL.

To note about this clonotype: A read error is likely, as this CDR3 ends without the conserved phenylalanine or tryptophan. No DNA is shown, since the ends of the CDR3 on it are uncertain; the CDR3 is the one TCRdb lists. This rearrangement joins TRBV6-2 or TRBV6-3 to TRBJ2-5. Germline CDR1 is MNHEY and CDR2 is SVGEGT. The CDR3 is 12 amino acids long, termini counted. The CDR3: CASSYVEETQHL.